This T cell receptor beta chain comes out of a study of read filtering for tumor transcriptome and immune sequencing. Study overall: Among patients, roughly 17 were male and 15 or so female, aged about 45 to 85 (mean about 69). R-ISS stage counts were 8 or 9 for I, 15 to 20 for II, 7 for III. Whole-transcriptome libraries were prepared after DNase treatment. The study, taken as a whole, reports: Sorted CD138-negative bone marrow cells were not purified T cells.

Between the trimmed V and J ends, which lost 1 base and 9 bases, there was a span of 7 bases. The CDR3 runs to 12 residues. The germline V gene has CDR1 MNHEY and CDR2 SVGAGI. This clonotype occurred many times. Its target is not known. From approximately 430 ng of RNA, a library with molecular barcoded alpha/delta and beta/gamma adaptors was made. TCRdb redid the calling of the reads with MiXCR, one entry per CDR3 protein. Seen here are approximately 41,000 distinct CDR3 sequences, around an eighth observed once, and the top ten hold roughly 30%. Source material: a population of CD138-negative cells sorted from bone marrow. This chain joins TRBV6-5 and TRBJ2-1, with D perhaps TRBD2 (5 bases). The receptor was isolated from a donor over 35 with multiple myeloma. As DNA, the CDR3 is TGTGCCAGCAGTTACTACGAGGGTGAGCAGTTCTTC. It translates to CASSYYEGEQFF.